The 29 T cell receptor beta chains reported below all come from one sample, sequenced in a study of PD-1 blockade in classical Hodgkin lymphoma. Time point given: newly diagnosed, previously untreated cHL patient sample. This table comes from immunoSEQ multiplex PCR, and its TCRdb copy is limited to in-frame clones, with some not included. This sample yields approximately 17,000 clones, of which about 83% are seen a single time; under 9% belongs to the top ten. The source material was peripheral blood mononuclear cells (PBMCs). These receptors all come from a human donor with classical Hodgkin lymphoma.

Only one count was recorded for this clone. The chain combines TRBV6-1 with TRBJ2-1; D unclear. The CDR3 spans 12 residues. With 3 bases removed from V and 9 bases from J, the gap between germline ends came to 9 bases. The germline V gene has CDR1 MNHNS and CDR2 SASEGT. DNA of the CDR3: TGTGCCAGCAGTGACTCAGTTTTTGAGCAGTTCTTC. Translation: CASSDSVFEQFF.

This chain connects TRBV19 to TRBJ2-7; TRBD1 agrees at 11 bases. The V segment lost 5 bases and the J segment 2 bases; nucleotides outside the gene matches: 11. Germline V CDR1 and CDR2: LNHDA, SQIVND (reference sequence). The length of the CDR3 is 17 residues. The CDR3 here is CASSAPRRTGGTYEQYF. CDR3 in DNA: TGTGCCAGTAGTGCACCCCGCCGGACAGGGGGCACCTACGAGCAGTACTTC.

J is TRBJ2-3 and V is TRBV5-1, with 13 bases aligning to TRBD2. The J segment lost 4 bases and the V segment lost 0 bases, leaving 11 bases of the junction unmatched. The CDR3 runs to 19 residues. The germline V gene encodes CDR1 SGHRS and CDR2 YFSETQ. The CDR3, as DNA: TGCGCCAGCAGCTTGGGCTCTACCGGACTAGCGGGAGTTTCAGATACGCAGTATTTT. Its translation: CASSLGSTGLAGVSDTQYF. The whole variable domain, filled in from reference TRBV5-1 and TRBJ2-3, reads KAGVTQTPRYLIKTRGQQVTLSCSPISGHRSVSWYQQTPGQGLQFLFEYFSETQRNKGNFPGRFSGRQFSNSRSEMNVSTLELGDSALYLCASSLGSTGLAGVSDTQYFGPGTRLTVL.

The chain employs TRBV29-1 and TRBJ2-7; a possible D gene is TRBD2 (7 bases). The CDR3 consists of 12 residues. Per the germline V gene, CDR1 is SQVTM and CDR2 is ANQGSEA. V lost 7 bases and J 6 bases, leaving 16 bases between the germline ends. As DNA, the CDR3 is TGCAGCGCACTACGGGGGGCCGGCGAGCAGTACTTC. Amino acids: CSALRGAGEQYF.

This rearrangement joins TRBV5-1 to TRBJ2-3; 9 nucleotides align to TRBD2. Germline V lookup: CDR1 SGHRS, CDR2 YFSETQ. The CDR3 runs to 15 residues. Unmatched junction bases numbered 7, after V lost 4 bases and J lost 4 bases. CDR3 sequence (DNA): TGCGCCAGCAGCCCCCGGGCGGGAGGGCCAGATACGCAGTATTTT. This codes for CASSPRAGGPDTQYF.

This sequence joins TRBV7-2 and TRBJ2-1; 7 bases map to TRBD2. The junction had 12 bases not matched to a gene; V was cut back by 5 bases and J by 8 bases. The CDR3 spans 15 residues. The germline V gene has CDR1 SGHTA and CDR2 FQGNSA. The CDR3 loop reads CASSREISREHEQFF. The CDR3 DNA reads as TGTGCCAGCAGCAGAGAGATTTCGCGGGAGCATGAGCAGTTCTTC.

This sequence joins TRBV18 and TRBJ2-1, with 13 bases that match TRBD2. Trimming removed 2 bases from V and 7 bases from J; junction bases left unmatched: 5. Germline CDR1 and CDR2: KGHSH and LQKENI. The CDR3 runs to 16 residues. The CDR3 DNA reads TGTGCCAGCTCACCATCGGGACTAGCGGGGACTAATGAGCAGTTCTTC. Protein: CASSPSGLAGTNEQFF.

The V gene is TRBV27, the J gene TRBJ2-3, with unresolved D. CDR1 is MNHEY and CDR2 is SMNVEV in the germline V gene (reference sequence). Trimming stripped 6 bases from V and 6 bases from J, with 16 bases between. The CDR3 loop spans 14 amino acids. The CDR3 loop is CASRGMIGSDTQYF. The CDR3 nucleotides read TGTGCCAGCAGGGGGATGATAGGTTCCGATACGCAGTATTTT.

The chain combines TRBV7-2 with TRBJ1-5; TRBD1 aligns across 9 bases. Per germline, CDR1 SGHTA and CDR2 FQGNSA. With 6 bases clipped from V and 7 bases from J, the junction kept 13 bases outside the gene matches. The CDR3 is made up of 16 amino acids. The CDR3: CASSFAGTGSGQPQHF. The CDR3 bases are TGTGCCAGCAGTTTCGCCGGGACAGGGTCCGGGCAGCCCCAGCATTTT.

This clone has only a few counts. This chain joins TRBV11-2 and TRBJ1-1; the D is unclear. The V and J ends lost 2 bases and 5 bases respectively, with 9 bases between them. This CDR3 is 13 amino acids long. In germline, CDR1 is SGHAT, CDR2 FQNNGV. CDR3 region: CASSLLRLTEAFF. CDR3 sequence (DNA): TGTGCCAGCAGCTTACTCCGTCTGACTGAAGCTTTCTTT.

The J gene is TRBJ2-3, the V gene TRBV19, with TRBD1 as a possible D gene (6 bases). V gave up 4 bases and J gave up 0 bases, with 11 bases separating them. The CDR3 extends over 15 amino acids. Germline V gene data show CDR1 as LNHDA and CDR2 as SQIVND (reference sequence). CDR3 in amino acids: CASSRTAASTDTQYF. CDR3 nucleotides: TGTGCCAGTAGTAGGACAGCGGCAAGCACAGATACGCAGTATTTT.

This clone has only a few counts. V is TRBV28 and J is TRBJ2-3, with 7 bases that match TRBD2. Germline CDR1 is MDHEN and CDR2 is SYDVKM. The CDR3 extends over 14 amino acids. Trimming took 6 bases from V and 5 from J; bases not matched to a gene: 8. In DNA, the CDR3 is TGTGCCAGCAGCTACGGGACTATCCAAGATACGCAGTATTTT. This codes for CASSYGTIQDTQYF.

The chain employs TRBV7-2 and TRBJ1-5, with 7 positions matching TRBD1. The V segment lost 5 bases and the J segment 3 bases; nucleotides outside the gene matches: 4. This CDR3 has 14 residues. Germline CDR1 reads SGHTA; CDR2 reads FQGNSA. The CDR3 nucleotides are TGTGCCAGCAGCCCGGACAGGACCAATCAGCCCCAGCATTTT. Its translation: CASSPDRTNQPQHF.

The V and J genes are TRBV7-9 and TRBJ2-1; no definite D call. The CDR3 length is 14 residues. V gave up 6 bases and J gave up 4 bases, with 13 bases separating them. CDR1 SEHNR and CDR2 FQNEAQ come from the germline V gene (reference sequence). The CDR3: CASSYGNGYNEQFF. The CDR3, as DNA: TGTGCCAGCAGTTACGGCAATGGGTACAATGAGCAGTTCTTC.

The rearrangement links TRBV28 to TRBJ2-7; D ambiguous. The CDR3 is made up of 16 amino acids. The ends were cut back, 3 bases at V and 3 bases at J, with 18 bases in the middle. Germline V gene lookup returns CDR1 MDHEN and CDR2 SYDVKM. The CDR3 protein is CASSLPWGTSVYEQYF. The CDR3 DNA reads TGTGCCAGCAGTTTGCCGTGGGGAACGTCGGTCTACGAGCAGTACTTC.

This clone was seen a few times. The V and J genes are TRBV28 and TRBJ1-2, with a weak D call TRBD1 (6 bases). The CDR3 contains 13 residues. Trimming took off 7 bases at V and 6 bases at J, with 15 bases between the two ends. The germline V gene encodes CDR1 MDHEN and CDR2 SYDVKM. The CDR3 nucleotides read TGTGCCAGCAAAGTGGCAGGGGTCCATGGCTACACCTTC. Translation gives CASKVAGVHGYTF.

The genes are TRBV5-1 and TRBJ2-7; 8 bases are shared with TRBD1. The junction had 7 bases not matched to a gene; V was cut back by 4 bases and J by 7 bases. CDR1 is SGHRS and CDR2 is YFSETQ in the germline V gene. This CDR3 spans 13 amino acids. The CDR3 DNA sequence: TGCGCCAGCAGCACGACAGGGGTGAGGGAGCAGTACTTC. As protein: CASSTTGVREQYF.

J is TRBJ2-1 and V is TRBV7-9; 8 nucleotides line up with TRBD2. This CDR3 is 14 amino acids long. In germline, CDR1 is SEHNR, CDR2 FQNEAQ (reference sequence). Trimming cost V 6 bases and J 5 bases; bases outside gene matches: 6. CDR3: CASSRLAWDNEQFF. CDR3 coding DNA: TGTGCCAGCAGTCGACTAGCGTGGGACAATGAGCAGTTCTTC.

The chain has TRBV28 and TRBJ1-5; D unresolved. V shed 6 bases and J shed 0 bases, with 12 bases lying between them. Germline CDR1 reads MDHEN; CDR2 reads SYDVKM. The CDR3 extends over 15 amino acids. The CDR3 sequence is CASRWELYSNQPQHF. In DNA, the CDR3 is TGTGCCAGCAGGTGGGAGCTATATAGCAATCAGCCCCAGCATTTT.

This clone is a singleton in its sample. The chain joins TRBV5-1 to TRBJ2-3; D not certain. The CDR3 covers 14 residues. Trimming took 0 bases from V and 2 from J, leaving 7 bases between them. CDR1 and CDR2 from the germline V gene are SGHRS and YFSETQ. CDR3 DNA: TGCGCCAGCAGCTTGGAGGGTGACACAGATACGCAGTATTTT. Its protein is CASSLEGDTDTQYF.

This clone was recorded once. CDR3 in amino acids: CATLGLTGEQFF. CDR3 DNA: TGTGCCACCCTAGGACTAACCGGTGAGCAGTTCTTC. The chain uses TRBV19 and TRBJ2-1, with D possibly TRBD2 on 6 matching bases. The V gene's germline CDR1 is LNHDA and CDR2 SQIVND (reference sequence). V dropped 10 bases and J dropped 9 bases, with 16 bases sitting between them. This CDR3 is built from 12 residues.

This clone turned up a few times. This chain joins TRBV6-5 and TRBJ2-7; D tentatively fits TRBD1 or TRBD2 (5 bases each). This CDR3 contains 14 residues. Per the germline V gene, CDR1 is MNHEY and CDR2 is SVGAGI. V was clipped by 2 bases and J by 0 bases, with 8 bases between them. For the CDR3, the DNA is TGTGCCAGCAGTTACCGGGACCCCTCCTACGAGCAGTACTTC. Its translation is CASSYRDPSYEQYF.

The chain links TRBV5-4 to TRBJ1-5; D gene unclear. The CDR3 runs 14 residues. V dropped 2 bases and J dropped 4 bases, with 10 bases sitting between them. From germline, CDR1 is SGHNT and CDR2 YYREEE (reference sequence). The DNA for the CDR3 is TGTGCCAGCAGCTTCTGGAGGTCGAATCAGCCCCAGCATTTT. Amino acids: CASSFWRSNQPQHF.

The chain carries TRBV19 and TRBJ2-2; 7 bases map to TRBD2. V lost 3 bases, J lost 0 bases, and 7 bases stayed unmatched. The CDR3 is made up of 17 amino acids. Germline CDR1 LNHDA, CDR2 SQIVND (reference sequence). The CDR3 DNA reads as TGTGCCAGTAGTATCTTCACTAGCGTATCGAACACCGGGGAGCTGTTTTTT. This codes for CASSIFTSVSNTGELFF.

A note on this clone: Mismatch with germline at one junction end may stem from a read error. J is TRBJ2-2 and V is TRBV7-6; TRBD2 agrees at 7 bases. CDR1 and CDR2 from the germline V gene are SGHVS and FNYEAQ. CDR3 length: 15 amino acids. CDR3 DNA: TGTGCCAGCAGCCTAGCGGCCACGAACACCGGGGAGCTGTTTTTT. Encoded protein: CASSLAATNTGELFF.

The chain has TRBV28 and TRBJ1-5; D is perhaps TRBD1 (5 bases). The CDR3 runs 16 residues. Germline V gives CDR1 MDHEN, CDR2 SYDVKM. Trimming took 4 bases from V and 0 from J, leaving 13 bases between them. DNA for the CDR3: TGTGCCAGCAGTTCCCCGATCACAGGTAGCAATCAGCCCCAGCATTTT. Protein sequence: CASSSPITGSNQPQHF. Full variable domain (remainder filled in from reference TRBV28 and TRBJ1-5): DVKVTQSSRYLVKRTGEKVFLECVQDMDHENMFWYRQDPGLGLRLIYFSYDVKMKEKGDIPEGYSVSREKKERFSLILESASTNQTSMYLCASSSPITGSNQPQHFGDGTRLSIL.

J is TRBJ2-7 and V is TRBV29-1; perhaps TRBD1 as D (6 bases). CDR1 is SQVTM and CDR2 is ANQGSEA in the germline V gene. The CDR3 has 11 residues. V was trimmed by 6 bases and J by 2 bases, leaving 8 bases between them. The CDR3 loop reads CSVRQAYEQYF. The CDR3 nucleotides are TGCAGCGTAAGACAGGCCTACGAGCAGTACTTC.

J is TRBJ2-7 and V is TRBV9; perhaps TRBD2 as D (6 bases). The CDR3 loop spans 14 amino acids. The germline V gene has CDR1 SGDLS and CDR2 YYNGEE. V lost 4 bases, J lost 0 bases, and 11 bases lay in between. The CDR3 nucleotides are TGTGCCAGCAGCCGAGGAGGGTACTCCTACGAGCAGTACTTC. Translated: CASSRGGYSYEQYF.

The chain is built from TRBV2 and TRBJ2-5, with 10 bases lining up with TRBD2. The germline gives CDR1 SNHLY, CDR2 FYNNEI. The CDR3 totals 16 residues. Trimming removed 8 bases from V and 5 bases from J; junction bases left unmatched: 14. CDR3 residues: CASALRLAGDGETQYF. The CDR3 region has the DNA TGTGCCAGCGCCCTGAGGCTAGCGGGAGACGGGGAGACCCAGTACTTC.